This record concerns one T cell receptor beta chain sequence. No antigen is known for it. Base qualities were left out, and no much larger clone turns up one base away. These data are taken from a study of shared clonotypes between healthy human individuals (TCRdb year 2020). Looking at the study overall: Two women and a few men aged 18 to 49 years were included in the cohort. For each donor, CD4 naive and CD4 memory were each run on three plates, CD8 naive on two plates, and CD8 memory on one plate. To estimate repertoire size and how much clonotype sharing occurs between individuals, the study deeply sequenced the blood TCR repertoires of roughly 5 healthy adults. Different laboratories and diverse techniques were used to prepare libraries and sequence TCR repertoires, to increase sequencing depth and limit assay-specific biases. Leukapheresis yielded between about 0.85 and 9.5 billion PBMCs per donor.

Donors were healthy HIV-negative adults with no recently reported acute infections or vaccinations. Every donor was a Caucasian adult residing in Nashville, Tennessee, USA. Magnetic negative selection was used to enrich CD4+ T cells, after which naive cells were positively selected on CD45RA and the negative fraction became the memory subset. Blood was collected by leukapheresis, and PBMCs were isolated by Ficoll-Histopaque density gradient centrifugation and then cryopreserved in liquid nitrogen vapor phase. Analytical flow cytometry was used to check the purity and quantity of every magnetically sorted T cell population. From each sorted fraction, genomic DNA was isolated and quantified by UV absorbance on a Nanodrop 2000c. Using the deep immunoSEQ assay, TCR CDR3 regions were amplified from genomic DNA by multiplex PCR. For each cell subset, the extracted genomic DNA was distributed evenly across all wells of several immunoSEQ 96-well plates, and each plate served as one replicate. Each replicate PCR for sorted subsets received approximately 220 ng genomic DNA, equal to tens of thousands of T cell genomes. The purified libraries were quantified using a Qubit 3.0 fluorometer, sized with a Bioanalyzer 2100, and then quantified again using the KAPA Library Quantification kit. A separate single-read 150-cycle Illumina NextSeq 550 flow cell was used to sequence each immunoSEQ 96-well plate. On the study's bioinformatics: Because only junctional sequences without quality scores were contained in the immunoSEQ output, filtering matching that applied to full-length reads could not be performed. To assign V/J genes and CDR3, sequences were annotated using PyIR, a Python wrapper for IgBLAST v1.9, with IMGT germline references. Reads with weak V/J assignments (E-value above 1e-6), missing CDR3, stop codons, out-of-frame junctions, or ambiguous translated residues were removed. V3J clonotypes were defined as sequences sharing the same inferred V gene, J gene, and CDR3 amino acid sequence. Percentage overlap between repertoires was computed as shared unique clonotypes divided by the size of the smaller repertoire. Repertoire richness was assessed with RTK rarefaction, the Chao1 estimator, and Recon v2.1 estimates of unobserved clonotypes. For all TCRbeta clonotypes obtained by the gDNA method from four donors, generation probabilities were computed with OLGA. TCRdb carries this immuneACCESS record with in-frame sequences only. Its versions omit some clonotypes, under half of them owing to an unresolved V gene in the studies checked, with the rest unexplained. D and trimming were read from the DNA, whereas the V and J calls and clone size are those reported in that table. In this sample the table shows around 2.5 million clones, roughly 93% of which occur a single time. The ten largest make up more than 0.35% of the sample.

Counted from cysteine to phenylalanine, this CDR3 has 15 amino acids. Only the CDR3 DNA stays, 45 bases, in frame from base 1. Trimming costs V 1 base and J 1 base, and their ends lie 11 bases apart. The germline V gene (reference sequence) gives CDR1 as SEHNR and CDR2 as FQNEAQ. Overall results and qualifications from the work: Because the study included a small number of donors, the genetic and exposure-history diversity represented was limited. Pairwise subsampling led to the expectation that sequencing depth would affect the degree of clonotype sharing among donors. Compared with non-shared clonotypes, clonotypes shared by all four sorted-subset donors had higher generation probabilities. Only blood was sampled, and tissue TCR repertoires likely differ from those in blood. Across a handful of donors, roughly 5.1% of naive CD4, more than 3% of naive CD8, approximately 2.5% of memory CD4, and 0.4% of memory CD8 clonotypes were shared. Even with the large sequencing depth, rarefaction of the sorted-subset datasets indicated that sequencing was incomplete. Naive subsets generally had larger estimated clonotype richness than memory subsets did.

Specimen: naive CD4+ T cells from PBMCs. The label giving this sample's cell subset or site can be read as: CD45RA+ positively selected. The clonotype originates from a man younger than 35 in good health. Some clones in this sample may be carry-over from other donors' samples. The chain joins TRBV7-9 to TRBJ2-7, with the D gene not confidently named. This receptor carries the CDR3 CASSLEPARSYEQYF. The bases read TGTGCCAGCAGCTTAGAGCCGGCAAGATCCTACGAGCAGTACTTC.